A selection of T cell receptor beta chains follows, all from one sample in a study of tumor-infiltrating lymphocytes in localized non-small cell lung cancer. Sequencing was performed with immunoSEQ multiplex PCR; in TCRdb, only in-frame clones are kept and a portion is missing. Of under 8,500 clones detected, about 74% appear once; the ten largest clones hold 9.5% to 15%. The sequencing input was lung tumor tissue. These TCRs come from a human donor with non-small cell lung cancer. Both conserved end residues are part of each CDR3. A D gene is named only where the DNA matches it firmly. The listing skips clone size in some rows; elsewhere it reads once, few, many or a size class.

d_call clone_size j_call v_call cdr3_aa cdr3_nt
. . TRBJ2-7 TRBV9 CASSVQGTGEQYF TGTGCCAGCAGCGTACAAGGAACCGGCGAGCAGTACTTC
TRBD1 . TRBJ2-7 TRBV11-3 CASSSRQGTYEQYF TGTGCCAGCAGCTCCAGACAGGGGACCTACGAGCAGTACTTC
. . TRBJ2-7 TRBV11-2 CASSLDRGTHEQYF TGTGCCAGCAGCTTAGATCGGGGTACCCACGAGCAGTACTTC
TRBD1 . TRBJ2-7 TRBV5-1 CASSLVAGQGVEQYF TGCGCCAGCAGCTTGGTGGCGGGACAGGGAGTCGAGCAGTACTTC
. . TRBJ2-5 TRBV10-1 CASSESWGRGGETQYF TGCGCCAGCAGTGAGTCGTGGGGACGTGGAGGAGAGACCCAGTACTTC
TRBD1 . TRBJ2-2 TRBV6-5 CAIKDREAGELFF TGTGCCATTAAGGACAGGGAAGCCGGGGAGCTGTTTTTT
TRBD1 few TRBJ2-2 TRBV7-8 CASTEQGAAGELFF TGTGCCAGTACCGAACAGGGGGCGGCCGGGGAGCTGTTTTTT
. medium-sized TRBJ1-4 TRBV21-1 CASSTRASEKLFF TGTGCCAGCAGCACCCGAGCCAGTGAAAAACTGTTTTTT
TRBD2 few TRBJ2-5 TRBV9 CASSGSRLAGGQETQHF TGTGCCAGCAGCGGCTCCCGACTAGCGGGGGGTCAAGAGACCCAGCACTTC
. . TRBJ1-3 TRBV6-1 CASSEAPTIRDTIYF TGTGCCAGCAGTGAAGCCCCCACCATACGGGACACCATATATTTT
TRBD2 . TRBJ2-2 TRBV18 CASSPREREYTGELFF TGTGCCAGCTCACCGAGGGAGCGGGAGTACACCGGGGAGCTGTTTTTT
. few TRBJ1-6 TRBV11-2 CASSFGGPNSPLHF TGTGCCAGCAGCTTCGGGGGACCTAATTCACCCCTCCACTTT
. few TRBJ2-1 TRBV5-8 CASSSSTVWTEGNEQFF TGTGCCAGCAGCTCAAGTACTGTCTGGACCGAGGGCAATGAGCAGTTCTTC
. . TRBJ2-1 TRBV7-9 CASSRDRLDHFYNEQFF TGTGCCAGCAGCCGAGATAGGCTAGACCACTTCTACAATGAGCAGTTCTTC
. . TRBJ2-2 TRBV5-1 CASSLEGSSGELFF TGCGCCAGCAGCTTGGAGGGGTCGAGCGGGGAGCTGTTTTTT
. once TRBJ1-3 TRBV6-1 CASSLVDSGNTIYF TGTGCCAGCTCTCTGGTCGACTCTGGAAACACCATATATTTT
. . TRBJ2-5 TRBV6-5 CARTTGAYQETQYF TGTGCCAGAACAACCGGGGCGTACCAAGAGACCCAGTACTTC